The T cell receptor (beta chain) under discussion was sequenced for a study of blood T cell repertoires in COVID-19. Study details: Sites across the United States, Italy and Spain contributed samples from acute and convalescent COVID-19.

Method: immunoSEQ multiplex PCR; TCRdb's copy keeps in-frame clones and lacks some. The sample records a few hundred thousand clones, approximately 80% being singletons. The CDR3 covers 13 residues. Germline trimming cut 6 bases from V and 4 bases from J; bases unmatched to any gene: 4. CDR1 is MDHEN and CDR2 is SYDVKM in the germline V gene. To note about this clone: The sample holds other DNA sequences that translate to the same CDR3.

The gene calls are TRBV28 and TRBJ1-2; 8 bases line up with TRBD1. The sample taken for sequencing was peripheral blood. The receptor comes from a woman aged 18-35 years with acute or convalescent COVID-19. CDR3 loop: CASRRTGSYGYTF. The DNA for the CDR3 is TGTGCCAGCAGGCGGACAGGGTCCTATGGCTACACCTTC.